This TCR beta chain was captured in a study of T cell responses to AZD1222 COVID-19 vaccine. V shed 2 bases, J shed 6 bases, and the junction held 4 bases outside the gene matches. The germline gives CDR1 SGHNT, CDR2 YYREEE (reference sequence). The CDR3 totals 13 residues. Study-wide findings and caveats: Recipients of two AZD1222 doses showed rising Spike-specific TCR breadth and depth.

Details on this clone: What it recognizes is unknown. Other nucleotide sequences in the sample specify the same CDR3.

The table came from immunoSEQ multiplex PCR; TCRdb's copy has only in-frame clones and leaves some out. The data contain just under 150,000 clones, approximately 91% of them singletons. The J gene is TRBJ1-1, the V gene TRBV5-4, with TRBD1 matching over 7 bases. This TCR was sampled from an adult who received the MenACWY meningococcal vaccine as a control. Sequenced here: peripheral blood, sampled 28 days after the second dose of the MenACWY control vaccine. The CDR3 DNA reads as TGTGCCAGCAGCTTACGAACAGGGGCTGAAGCTTTCTTT. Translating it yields CASSLRTGAEAFF.